This is a list of T cell receptor beta chains from one sample in a study of blood T cell repertoires in COVID-19. Some clones are missing from TCRdb's copy, which holds only in-frame ones; the method was immunoSEQ multiplex PCR. The table has tens of thousands of clones, approximately 86% seen once. Material for sequencing was peripheral blood. The receptors were gathered from a human donor in a cohort sampled during active COVID-19. Both conserved end residues are part of each CDR3. D genes are given only for firm matches. Clone size, where shown, is once, few, many, or a class for clones that have expanded.

cdr3_length	d_call	v_call	clone_size	j_call	cdr3_aa	cdr3_nt
15	.	TRBV4-2	.	TRBJ2-7	CASSQDLGQGREQYF	TGTGCCAGCAGCCAAGATCTGGGGCAGGGTCGCGAGCAGTACTTC
14	.	TRBV7-9	once	TRBJ1-3	CASSPGYSGNTIYF	TGTGCCAGCAGCCCGGGATACTCTGGAAACACCATATATTTT
13	.	TRBV4-1	once	TRBJ1-4	CASSRLGEGKLFF	TGCGCCAGCAGCCGCCTAGGGGAGGGAAAACTGTTTTTT
15	TRBD2	TRBV6-7	.	TRBJ2-3	CASSSRTSRTDTQYF	TGTGCCAGCAGTTCTCGGACTAGCCGCACAGATACGCAGTATTTT
16	TRBD2	TRBV18	.	TRBJ2-5	CASSPGLASSSETQYF	TGTGCCAGCTCACCGGGACTAGCCAGTTCGTCGGAGACCCAGTACTTC
14	.	TRBV15	.	TRBJ1-2	CATSRTRFDYGYTF	TGTGCCACCAGCAGGACAAGGTTTGACTATGGCTACACCTTC
14	TRBD1	TRBV5-1	.	TRBJ2-2	CASSPGTGPGELFF	TGCGCCAGCAGCCCTGGGACAGGGCCCGGGGAGCTGTTTTTT
14	.	TRBV24-1	.	TRBJ2-7	CATSGRGPYDEQYF	TGTGCCACCAGTGGGCGGGGTCCCTACGACGAGCAGTACTTC
17	TRBD2	TRBV2	.	TRBJ2-5	CASSGSGLAGYQETQYF	TGTGCCAGCAGTGGATCGGGACTAGCGGGGTACCAAGAGACCCAGTACTTC
16	TRBD2	TRBV2	.	TRBJ2-3	CASSFRTSGGTDTQYF	TGTGCCAGCAGCTTCCGGACTAGCGGGGGCACAGATACGCAGTATTTT